What follows are 24 T cell receptor beta chains derived from one specimen sequenced in a study of control samples from healthy donors and cancer patients. Sequencing used immunoSEQ multiplex PCR; TCRdb keeps in-frame clones, though not all of them. This table has 50,000 to 55,000 clones, roughly 87% appearing once. Source material: PBMCs. The source of these receptors is a man in his forties or fifties with colorectal cancer.

V usage is TRBV4-3 and J usage is TRBJ1-2; D not resolved. V dropped 1 base and J dropped 2 bases, with 14 bases sitting between them. CDR1 is LGHNA and CDR2 is YSLEER in the germline V gene. CDR3 length: 16 residues. The CDR3 here is CASSQVDRALNYGYTF. In DNA, the CDR3 is TGCGCCAGCAGCCAAGTGGACCGAGCACTCAACTATGGCTACACCTTC.

The rearrangement links TRBV18 to TRBJ1-3; the D gene is possibly TRBD1 (5 bases). V lost 6 bases and J 7 bases, leaving 16 bases between the germline ends. The CDR3 loop spans 14 amino acids. The germline V gene has CDR1 KGHSH and CDR2 LQKENI. The DNA for the CDR3 is TGTGCCAGCTCCGCTGAGAACGGGGGTAACACCATATATTTT. Its protein product is CASSAENGGNTIYF.

The genes are TRBV18 and TRBJ2-7, with D perhaps matching TRBD1 or TRBD2 (5 bases each). CDR1 is KGHSH and CDR2 is LQKENI in the germline V gene. This CDR3 has 16 residues. With 1 base removed from V and 2 bases from J, the gap between germline ends came to 15 bases. The CDR3 reads CASSPLGWDGPYEQYF. CDR3 bases: TGTGCCAGCTCACCACTCGGCTGGGACGGACCCTACGAGCAGTACTTC.

The chain recombines TRBV19 with TRBJ1-4, with TRBD1 as a possible D gene (5 bases). The length of the CDR3 is 15 residues. Per germline, CDR1 LNHDA and CDR2 SQIVND (reference sequence). V lost 5 bases and J lost 3, with 13 bases in between. The CDR3 DNA is TGTGCCAGTAGTTCGTCAGGGACGGCTAATGAAAAACTGTTTTTT. Amino acids: CASSSSGTANEKLFF.

The chain has TRBV6-2 or TRBV6-3 and TRBJ2-1, with TRBD2 matching 8 bases. The germline gives CDR1 MNHEY, CDR2 SVGEGT. The CDR3 has 14 amino acids. V gave up 7 bases and J gave up 9 bases; unmatched junction bases: 11. In DNA form, the CDR3 reads TGTGCCAGCACCCCGGGACTAGAGGCCGCTGAGCAGTTCTTC. Translation: CASTPGLEAAEQFF.

This clone was seen just once. The chain employs TRBV12-5 and TRBJ2-1; 11 bases map to TRBD2. V lost 1 base, J lost 8 bases, and 10 bases stayed unmatched. The germline gives CDR1 LGHNT, CDR2 FRNRAP. CDR3 length equals 17 residues. The CDR3 here is CASGLGISGRAGDEQFF. CDR3 coding DNA: TGTGCTAGTGGTTTGGGAATTAGCGGGAGGGCCGGGGATGAGCAGTTCTTC.

The rearrangement uses TRBV7-3 and TRBJ1-6, with D possibly TRBD1 on 6 matching bases. This CDR3 contains 13 residues. The germline gives CDR1 SGHTA, CDR2 FQGTGA. The germline V and J ends were trimmed by 5 bases and 8 bases, with 10 bases remaining between them. Here the CDR3 reads CASSVDSDSPLHF. The DNA of the CDR3 is TGTGCCAGCAGCGTGGACAGCGATTCACCCCTCCACTTT.

The chain employs TRBV6-2 or TRBV6-3 and TRBJ2-5; perhaps D is TRBD1 or TRBD2 (5 bases each). CDR1 MNHEY and CDR2 SVGEGT come from the germline V gene. The CDR3 covers 14 residues. V was pared by 0 bases and J by 13 bases, with 18 bases between. CDR3: CASSYSSVGTERYF. In DNA form, the CDR3 reads TGTGCCAGCAGTTACTCGTCGGTGGGGACGGAACGGTACTTC.

This chain connects TRBV5-1 to TRBJ1-5; 9 positions match TRBD1. This CDR3 comprises 15 residues. With 4 bases clipped from V and 5 bases from J, the junction kept 7 bases outside the gene matches. From germline, CDR1 is SGHRS and CDR2 YFSETQ. This CDR3 reads CASSLGQGRDQPQHF. The CDR3, as DNA: TGCGCCAGCAGCCTGGGACAGGGACGTGATCAGCCCCAGCATTTT.

This chain connects TRBV7-9 to TRBJ2-5, with a weak D call TRBD2 (5 bases). Germline V lookup: CDR1 SEHNR, CDR2 FQNEAQ (reference sequence). This CDR3 has 14 residues. The V end lost 5 bases, the J end lost 2 bases, and 12 bases lay between the germline ends. CDR3 region: CASSRREMQETQYF. The CDR3 nucleotides are TGTGCCAGCAGCCGCCGGGAAATGCAAGAGACCCAGTACTTC.

V is TRBV3-1 (or the pseudogene TRBV3-2) and J is TRBJ2-1; D might be TRBD1 or TRBD2, each matching 6 bases. V lost 1 base to trimming and J lost 7 bases, with 17 bases between them. The germline gives CDR1 LGHDT, CDR2 YNNKEL (reference sequence). The CDR3 runs to 16 residues. The CDR3 DNA sequence: TGTGCCAGCAGCCAAGGCATGGGGGCCCGGGGGAATGAGCAGTTCTTC. Protein sequence: CASSQGMGARGNEQFF.

The V gene is TRBV6-5, the J gene TRBJ2-7, with TRBD2 matching over 8 bases. Germline CDR1 and CDR2: MNHEY and SVGAGI. V shed 4 bases, J shed 4 bases, and the junction held 9 bases outside the gene matches. This CDR3 is built from 15 residues. DNA of the CDR3: TGTGCCAGCAGTTCGGGGGGGAGCGGAAGGTACGAGCAGTACTTC. It specifies CASSSGGSGRYEQYF.

The chain recombines TRBV21-1 with TRBJ1-4; TRBD1 is the table's D call, not checked against the DNA. TRBV21-1 is marked as a pseudogene. The CDR3 has 15 amino acids. The CDR3 bases are TGTGCCAGCAGCAACCGGACAGTTGGGAATGAAAAACTGTTTTTT. Translation: CASSNRTVGNEKLFF.

V usage is TRBV15 and J usage is TRBJ2-5, with TRBD2 identical over 9 bases. The CDR3 loop spans 17 amino acids. V trimming: 1 base; J trimming: 5 bases; junction bases outside the gene matches: 11. The germline V gene has CDR1 LNHNV and CDR2 YYDKDF (reference sequence). The CDR3 DNA sequence: TGTGCCACCAGCAGAGTAGGTCGCGGGAGGGCAGGGGAGACCCAGTACTTC. Translation gives CATSRVGRGRAGETQYF.

This chain links TRBV6-1 with TRBJ1-3; no firm D call. Germline values: CDR1 MNHNS, CDR2 SASEGT. This CDR3 spans 16 amino acids. Trimming removed 1 base at V and 4 bases at J, with 14 bases between. The CDR3 reads CASSEGPHSGGNTIYF. CDR3 nucleotide sequence: TGTGCCAGCAGTGAAGGCCCCCACAGCGGCGGAAACACCATATATTTT.

The V and J genes are TRBV27 and TRBJ2-7; the match to TRBD1 covers 8 bases. Germline V lookup: CDR1 MNHEY, CDR2 SMNVEV (reference sequence). The CDR3 totals 16 residues. V shed 5 bases, J shed 4 bases, and the junction held 13 bases outside the gene matches. The CDR3, as DNA: TGTGCCAGCAGTCCATCGACAGGGGACGGTGCGTACGAGCAGTACTTC. Its translation: CASSPSTGDGAYEQYF.

This clone was recorded once. J is TRBJ2-2 and V is TRBV10-2; D unresolved. V dropped 3 bases and J dropped 7 bases, with 3 bases sitting between them. CDR3 size: 11 residues. CDR1 is WSHSY and CDR2 is SAAADI in the germline V gene. The CDR3 DNA is TGCGCCAGCAGTGAATTCGGGGAGCTGTTTTTT. Protein sequence: CASSEFGELFF.

The chain is built from TRBV30 and TRBJ2-3; D may be TRBD1 (6 bases). The CDR3 has 12 amino acids. Germline V gives CDR1 GTSNPN, CDR2 SVGIG (reference sequence). The CDR3 loop is CAYTSGADTQYF. CDR3 bases: TGTGCTTATACTTCAGGGGCGGATACGCAGTATTTT.

The chain has TRBV7-2 and TRBJ1-3; 9 positions match TRBD1. Trimming cost V 1 base and J 2 bases; bases outside gene matches: 0. Germline values: CDR1 SGHTA, CDR2 FQGNSA. The length of the CDR3 is 15 residues. Here the CDR3 reads CASSLGTGAGNTIYF. The CDR3 coding sequence is TGTGCCAGCAGCTTAGGGACAGGGGCTGGAAACACCATATATTTT. The full variable domain, in which reference TRBV7-2 and TRBJ1-3 provide the parts outside the CDR3, is GAGVSQSPSNKVTEKGKDVELRCDPISGHTALYWYRQSLGQGLEFLIYFQGNSAPDKSGLPSDRFSAERTGGSVSTLTIQRTQQEDSAVYLCASSLGTGAGNTIYFGEGSWLTVV.

The chain has TRBV29-1 and TRBJ1-2; 8 bases match TRBD1. The CDR3 has 12 residues. CDR1 is SQVTM, CDR2 ANQGSEA, per germline. V was pared by 7 bases and J by 5 bases, with 6 bases of the junction left unmatched. CDR3 DNA sequence: TGCAGCGCAAGGGACAGGAGTTATGGCTACACCTTC. Protein product: CSARDRSYGYTF.

The J gene is TRBJ1-1, the V gene TRBV29-1; possible D gene TRBD1, 6 bases. From germline, CDR1 is SQVTM and CDR2 ANQGSEA. This CDR3 has 14 residues. With 1 base removed from V and 1 base from J, the gap between germline ends came to 10 bases. The CDR3 DNA follows: TGCAGCGTTGAAGGTGGACAGAGGAACACTGAAGCTTTCTTT. Its translation is CSVEGGQRNTEAFF.

This rearrangement joins TRBV6-6 to TRBJ1-5, with 7 bases matching TRBD1. This CDR3 region has 12 residues. V lost 8 bases and J lost 4; bases outside the gene matches: 2. Germline V gene data show CDR1 as MNHNY and CDR2 as SVGAGI (reference sequence). The CDR3 region is CASGQVNQPQHF. In DNA, the CDR3 is TGTGCCAGCGGACAGGTAAATCAGCCCCAGCATTTT.

The chain combines TRBV5-6 with TRBJ1-5; no clear D gene. CDR1 is SGHDT, CDR2 YYEEEE, per germline. CDR3 length: 14 residues. Trimming took off 1 base at V and 3 bases at J, with 8 bases between the two ends. The CDR3, as DNA: TGTGCCAGCAGCTTGAGGCAGCCCAATCAGCCCCAGCATTTT. Protein product: CASSLRQPNQPQHF.

The rearrangement links TRBV3-1 (or the pseudogene TRBV3-2) to TRBJ2-5, with D perhaps TRBD2 (5 bases). CDR1 and CDR2 from the germline V gene are LGHDT and YNNKEL (reference sequence). Trimming shortened V by 2 bases and J by 5 bases, and 9 bases separated the two germline ends. The CDR3 runs 13 residues. The CDR3 DNA follows: TGTGCCAGCAGCCAACGGGGTGGGGAGACCCAGTACTTC. It yields the protein CASSQRGGETQYF.